What follows are 25 T cell receptor beta chains derived from one specimen sequenced in a study of blood T cells in healthy people across ages. It was with a sample-barcoded 5' primer and a J-beta primer mix that a second PCR of roughly 6 to 12 cycles was run. One entry per CDR3 protein results from TCRdb running MiXCR on the 5' RACE reads. Among over 950,000 distinct CDR3 sequences listed, less than 45% were seen once. The sample was blood. Every receptor here comes from a man younger than 35 in good health.

In this sample, this clonotype turned up a few times. The chain is built from TRBV6-5 and TRBJ1-1; tentatively, D is TRBD1 (6 bases). Germline V lookup: CDR1 MNHEY, CDR2 SVGAGI. CDR3 size: 13 residues. Trimming stripped 11 bases from V and 5 bases from J, with 18 bases between. CDR3 protein: CASRGPQGTEAFF. The CDR3 DNA reads TGTGCCTCCCGCGGCCCCCAGGGGACTGAAGCTTTCTTT.

This clonotype has just a few counts. This chain joins TRBV4-2 and TRBJ2-1; 9 bases line up with TRBD1. The CDR3 spans 14 residues. The V gene's germline CDR1 is LGHNA and CDR2 YNFKEQ. Trimming took 1 base from V and 8 from J; bases not matched to a gene: 3. The CDR3 DNA is TGTGCCAGCAGCCAAGGGGACAGGGTCGATGAGCAGTTCTTC. This gives the protein CASSQGDRVDEQFF.

This clonotype was seen more than once but under ten times. The CDR3 here is CASSPRVLNQPQHF. In DNA, the CDR3 is TGTGCCAGCAGCCCCAGGGTTTTGAATCAGCCCCAGCATTTT. V is TRBV7-2 and J is TRBJ1-5; tentative D call: TRBD1 (5 bases). The CDR3 runs 14 residues. CDR1 SGHTA and CDR2 FQGNSA come from the germline V gene. V lost 5 bases and J 4 bases, leaving 12 bases between the germline ends.

V and J are TRBV5-1 and TRBJ2-2; weak D call: TRBD2 (6 bases). This CDR3 is built from 13 residues. Trimming shortened V by 5 bases and J by 8 bases, and 13 bases separated the two germline ends. From germline, CDR1 is SGHRS and CDR2 YFSETQ. The CDR3 DNA reads as TGCGCCAGCAGTTACGGGGGTTCGGGGGAGCTGTTTTTT. This gives the protein CASSYGGSGELFF.

V and J are TRBV4-2 and TRBJ1-2; 7 nucleotides agree with TRBD1. The CDR3 consists of 15 residues. Germline values: CDR1 LGHNA, CDR2 YNFKEQ. V lost 1 base to trimming and J lost 3 bases; unmatched junction nucleotides: 5. CDR3 nucleotides: TGTGCCAGCAGCCAAGGGGAAGGGGGCGACTATGGCTACACCTTC. It yields the protein CASSQGEGGDYGYTF.

This chain connects TRBV4-3 to TRBJ1-5, with unresolved D. The CDR3 loop spans 13 amino acids. Per the germline V gene, CDR1 is LGHNA and CDR2 is YSLEER. V gave up 4 bases and J gave up 8 bases, with 12 bases separating them. The CDR3 region is CASSRNLREPQHF. DNA of the CDR3: TGCGCCAGCAGCCGGAATCTTCGGGAGCCCCAGCATTTT.

The genes are TRBV12-3 or TRBV12-4 and TRBJ2-3, with 12 bases fitting TRBD1. With 6 bases clipped from V and 6 bases from J, the junction kept 10 bases outside the gene matches. This CDR3 region has 16 residues. This chain's CDR3 is CASSELGQGAWDTQYF. CDR3 nucleotide sequence: TGTGCCAGCAGCGAGCTGGGACAGGGGGCATGGGATACGCAGTATTTT.

The rearrangement links TRBV25-1 to TRBJ2-3, with 11 bases lining up with TRBD2. Germline assignment: CDR1 MGHDK and CDR2 SYGVNS. This CDR3 has 16 residues. V was clipped by 5 bases and J by 3 bases; unmatched bases: 7. Written as DNA, the CDR3 is TGTGCCAGCAGTCGGTTTAGCGGGGGGGAAACAGATACGCAGTATTTT. Translating it yields CASSRFSGGETDTQYF.

CDR3 protein: CASSLAPGLTEAFF. DNA for the CDR3: TGTGCCAGCAGTCTAGCCCCGGGCCTGACTGAAGCTTTCTTT. V usage is TRBV27 and J usage is TRBJ1-1; no firm D call. Trimming removed 5 bases at V and 5 bases at J, with 15 bases between. Germline V lookup: CDR1 MNHEY, CDR2 SMNVEV (reference sequence). This CDR3 is built from 14 residues.

A few counts support this clonotype. This chain links TRBV28 with TRBJ2-7; 7 nucleotides align to TRBD1. The germline CDR1 and CDR2 sequences are MDHEN and SYDVKM. CDR3 size: 16 residues. V lost 4 bases and J lost 0; bases outside the gene matches: 9. For the CDR3, the DNA is TGTGCCAGCAGTTCACACGCCGGGACAGACTCCTACGAGCAGTACTTC. Amino acids: CASSSHAGTDSYEQYF.

This clonotype was counted between two and nine times. In DNA, the CDR3 is TGTGCCAGCATCCTAACTGGGAATTACAATGAGCAGTTCTTC. It specifies CASILTGNYNEQFF. The chain recombines TRBV7-9 with TRBJ2-1; the D is unclear. Germline V lookup: CDR1 SEHNR, CDR2 FQNEAQ (reference sequence). There are 14 residues in the CDR3. Trimming left V 7 bases short and J 4 bases short, with 14 bases between.

This clonotype has just a few counts. In DNA form, the CDR3 reads TGCAGTGCTAGAGATCCGGCGGGGGGCCACCCAGATACGCAGTATTTT. Its protein is CSARDPAGGHPDTQYF. The chain has TRBV20-1 and TRBJ2-3; 8 bases fit TRBD2. The CDR3 runs to 16 residues. J gave up 4 bases and V 0 bases, and 9 bases lay outside the gene matches. Looked up from germline, CDR1 is DFQATT and CDR2 is SNEGSKA (reference sequence).

Details on this clonotype: Germline is not matched at one junction end, which may reflect a read error. The V and J genes are TRBV9 and TRBJ1-5; D gene unclear. The CDR3 spans 13 residues. Germline values: CDR1 SGDLS, CDR2 YYNGEE. The CDR3 region has the DNA TGTGCCAACAGCGTAGGGCTCAATCAGCCCCAGCATTTT. Protein product: CANSVGLNQPQHF.

A few counts support this clonotype. This chain connects TRBV29-1 to TRBJ2-7; no clear D gene. TRBJ2-5 explains the end of the DNA better; the J call may be wrong. This CDR3 spans 15 amino acids. In germline, CDR1 is SQVTM, CDR2 ANQGSEA. This CDR3 reads CSVDGSLDDLETQYF. The CDR3 DNA follows: TGCAGCGTTGATGGGTCTCTGGACGACTTGGAGACCCAGTACTTC.

The V and J genes are TRBV3-1 and TRBJ2-7, with D perhaps TRBD2 (5 bases). Germline CDR1 LGHDT, CDR2 YNNKEL (reference sequence). V shed 0 bases and J shed 10 bases, with 16 bases lying between them. The CDR3 totals 14 residues. The CDR3 loop reads CASSQESSVEAQYF. For the CDR3, the DNA is TGTGCCAGCAGCCAAGAATCCTCGGTGGAGGCCCAGTACTTC.

A word on this clonotype: An end of the junction does not agree with germline; a read error may underlie this. The gene calls are TRBV4-2 and TRBJ1-4, with no clear D. Germline V gene sequence: CDR1 LGHNA, CDR2 YNFKEQ. The CDR3 spans 16 residues. CDR3 amino acids: CASNQDGMTTNEKLFF. DNA for the CDR3: TGTGCCAGCAACCAAGATGGGATGACAACTAATGAAAAACTGTTTTTT.

The chain employs TRBV5-1 and TRBJ2-1, with TRBD1 identical over 9 bases. V gave up 5 bases and J gave up 6 bases; unmatched junction bases: 3. The CDR3 is 13 residues long. From germline, CDR1 is SGHRS and CDR2 YFSETQ. Here the CDR3 reads CASRGQGFNEQFF. The CDR3 region has the DNA TGCGCCAGCAGGGGACAGGGATTCAATGAGCAGTTCTTC.

This chain connects TRBV9 to TRBJ2-1; 14 nucleotides line up with TRBD2. Germline values: CDR1 SGDLS, CDR2 YYNGEE. Unmatched junction bases numbered 0, after V lost 7 bases and J lost 6 bases. CDR3 length: 13 amino acids. CDR3 in DNA: TGTGCCAGCGGGACTAGCGGGAGCAATGAGCAGTTCTTC. It yields the protein CASGTSGSNEQFF.

This clonotype was detected ten times or more. V gene TRBV7-9 combines with J gene TRBJ2-1; D is perhaps TRBD2 (5 bases). With 6 bases removed from V and 7 bases from J, the gap between germline ends came to 10 bases. This CDR3 region has 12 residues. Germline V lookup: CDR1 SEHNR, CDR2 FQNEAQ (reference sequence). CDR3 sequence: CASSLTGNEQFF. The CDR3 DNA follows: TGTGCCAGCAGTCTGACGGGAAATGAGCAGTTCTTC.

This clonotype appeared a few times. The rearrangement uses TRBV10-3 and TRBJ2-1; D is uncertain. There are 13 residues in the CDR3. Trimming removed 7 bases at V and 5 bases at J, with 12 bases between. Germline loops: CDR1 ENHRY, CDR2 SYGVKD. CDR3 region: CAINGRLDNEQFF. CDR3 in DNA: TGTGCCATCAACGGGCGTCTCGACAATGAGCAGTTCTTC.

In this sample, this clonotype turned up a few times. This chain uses TRBV12-3 or TRBV12-4 with TRBJ1-4; D is uncertain. The germline V and J ends were trimmed by 6 bases and 8 bases, with 13 bases remaining between them. CDR3 size: 13 residues. For the CDR3, the DNA is TGTGCCAGCAGCCTTATGCAAGCAGAAAAACTGTTTTTT. It translates to CASSLMQAEKLFF.

The V gene is TRBV28, the J gene TRBJ1-2; perhaps TRBD1 as D (6 bases). The CDR3 runs to 16 residues. Per the germline V gene, CDR1 is MDHEN and CDR2 is SYDVKM. V lost 6 bases, J lost 7 bases, and 24 bases lay in between. The CDR3 sequence: CASRGDTGGFVFGYTF. CDR3 nucleotides: TGTGCCAGCAGGGGGGATACCGGGGGCTTTGTATTTGGCTACACCTTC.

This clonotype was counted at least ten times. The rearrangement joins TRBV27 to TRBJ2-3; no definite D call. Trimming cost V 3 bases and J 5 bases, with 12 bases left between them. CDR3 size: 14 residues. Per the germline V gene, CDR1 is MNHEY and CDR2 is SMNVEV (reference sequence). The CDR3 DNA reads as TGTGCCAGCAGTTTTGATATCTTAGGAGATACGCAGTATTTT. Protein: CASSFDILGDTQYF.

The genes are TRBV7-6 and TRBJ1-1; no clear D gene. This CDR3 region has 15 residues. Trimming stripped 1 base from V and 1 base from J, with 10 bases between. The germline gives CDR1 SGHVS, CDR2 FNYEAQ. CDR3 DNA sequence: TGTGCCAGCAGCTTAGACCTCGGGGAGAACACTGAAGCTTTCTTT. Translated: CASSLDLGENTEAFF.

The V and J genes are TRBV20-1 and TRBJ2-7, with TRBD2 matching over 7 bases. Trimming at V came to 4 bases and at J to 3 bases, leaving 12 bases not matched to a gene. This CDR3 region has 15 residues. CDR1 and CDR2 from the germline V gene are DFQATT and SNEGSKA (reference sequence). In nucleotides, the CDR3 is TGCAGTGCTACCCCTCTCGGCGGGGGATTCTACGAGCAGTACTTC. Translated: CSATPLGGGFYEQYF.